These 21 T cell receptor beta chains were all obtained from the same sample, sequenced in a study of blood T cells in healthy people across ages. For the second PCR, which ran for about 6 to 12 cycles, a sample-barcoded 5' primer and a J-beta primer mix were used. TCRdb recomputed calls from the 5' RACE reads with MiXCR, one row per CDR3 protein. The sample holds about 730,000 distinct CDR3 sequences, more than 40% seen once. The sample taken for sequencing was blood. The source is a woman aged 55-70 years in good health.

The CDR3 DNA sequence: TGCAGCGTCGAGCAGCAGATCACAGATACGCAGTATTTT. It is translated as CSVEQQITDTQYF. V usage is TRBV29-1 and J usage is TRBJ2-3; D remains unclear. Germline V gene lookup returns CDR1 SQVTM and CDR2 ANQGSEA. The CDR3 runs 13 residues. V dropped 6 bases and J dropped 2 bases, with 12 bases sitting between them.

The chain recombines TRBV27 with TRBJ2-7, with 10 bases fitting TRBD2. The germline gives CDR1 MNHEY, CDR2 SMNVEV (reference sequence). The CDR3 sequence is 14 residues long. Losses at the gene ends were 2 bases for V and 7 bases for J; bases not matched to a gene: 5. The CDR3 DNA sequence: TGTGCCAGCAGTTTAAAGCTAGCGGGAGTGGAGCAGTACTTC. Encoded protein: CASSLKLAGVEQYF.

The chain is built from TRBV5-1 and TRBJ2-7; 7 bases fit TRBD1. Trimming removed 2 bases from V and 2 bases from J; junction bases left unmatched: 10. Germline values: CDR1 SGHRS, CDR2 YFSETQ. The CDR3 is 16 amino acids. In DNA, the CDR3 is TGCGCCAGCAGCTTATCCTCGCAGACAGGGACCTACGAGCAGTACTTC. It is translated as CASSLSSQTGTYEQYF.

This clonotype has just a few counts. V and J are TRBV20-1 and TRBJ2-3, with 9 bases identical to TRBD2. Germline V CDR1 and CDR2: DFQATT, SNEGSKA (reference sequence). The CDR3 contains 15 residues. The V segment lost 1 base and the J segment 5 bases; nucleotides outside the gene matches: 7. The CDR3 DNA reads TGCAGTGCTAGAGGTCTAGCGGGGCGGGTAGATACGCAGTATTTT. As protein: CSARGLAGRVDTQYF.

The J gene is TRBJ2-1, the V gene TRBV14; TRBD2 matches 12 bases. The trim removed 4 bases at V and 1 base at J, leaving 17 bases unmatched. The CDR3 loop spans 21 amino acids. CDR1 and CDR2 (germline): SGHDN, FVKESK. CDR3 residues: CASSRLLLAGGTSASYNEQFF. The CDR3 coding sequence is TGTGCCAGCAGCCGCTTGCTACTAGCGGGAGGTACCTCCGCATCCTACAATGAGCAGTTCTTC.

In this sample, this clonotype turned up many times. This sequence joins TRBV7-2 and TRBJ2-3; TRBD1 agrees at 8 bases. This CDR3 is built from 15 residues. J was trimmed by 0 bases and V by 1 base; bases with no gene match: 0. Per the germline V gene, CDR1 is SGHTA and CDR2 is FQGNSA. As DNA, the CDR3 is TGTGCCAGCAGCTTAGACAGGGGGAGCACAGATACGCAGTATTTT. It translates to CASSLDRGSTDTQYF.

The gene calls are TRBV29-1 and TRBJ1-6; D uncertain. Trimming removed 6 bases from V and 7 bases from J, with 13 bases in between. The germline V gene has CDR1 SQVTM and CDR2 ANQGSEA. CDR3 size: 13 residues. The CDR3 DNA sequence: TGCAGCGTGGAACTTGACGGGAATTCACCCCTCCACTTT. Amino acids: CSVELDGNSPLHF.

The V gene is TRBV6-2 or TRBV6-3, the J gene TRBJ2-7, with 9 bases fitting TRBD1. Trimming took 7 bases from V and 0 from J; bases not matched to a gene: 13. CDR1 is MNHEY, CDR2 SVGEGT, per germline. This CDR3 is built from 17 residues. The CDR3 loop reads CASTPFPGQGNSYEQYF. The CDR3 DNA is TGTGCCAGCACCCCATTCCCGGGACAGGGAAACTCCTACGAGCAGTACTTC.

This chain connects TRBV6-5 to TRBJ2-5; 9 nucleotides match TRBD2. CDR3 length equals 16 residues. Germline assignment: CDR1 MNHEY and CDR2 SVGAGI. Unmatched junction bases numbered 5, after V lost 0 bases and J lost 3 bases. The DNA of the CDR3 is TGTGCCAGCAGTTACTCGGGGCCTAGCGGGGAAGAGACCCAGTACTTC. This codes for CASSYSGPSGEETQYF.

The chain uses TRBV5-6 and TRBJ2-1, with D perhaps matching TRBD1 (5 bases). Trimming took 4 bases from V and 4 from J, leaving 12 bases between them. CDR1 SGHDT and CDR2 YYEEEE come from the germline V gene. The CDR3 has 14 residues. The CDR3 DNA reads TGTGCCAGCAGCGTGGGGCAGTATTACAATGAGCAGTTCTTC. It translates to CASSVGQYYNEQFF.

The chain uses TRBV11-2 and TRBJ2-3, with D unresolved. V lost 6 bases to trimming and J lost 3 bases, with 7 bases between them. Per the germline V gene, CDR1 is SGHAT and CDR2 is FQNNGV. The CDR3 length is 12 residues. The CDR3 DNA sequence: TGTGCCAGCAGTCATATAACAGATACGCAGTATTTT. This gives the protein CASSHITDTQYF.

Notes on this clonotype: This may stem from a read error, because a much larger clone lies one nucleotide away. This chain joins TRBV4-2 and TRBJ2-5; D is ambiguous. The CDR3 has 14 residues. V lost 4 bases, J lost 6 bases, and 15 bases lay in between. The germline V gene encodes CDR1 LGHNA and CDR2 YNFKEQ. The CDR3 DNA reads as TGTGCCAGCAGCCCATTAGGCAGTCAAAAGACCCAGTACTTC. Translating gives CASSPLGSQKTQYF.

The CDR3 DNA is TGTGCCAGCAGCCCCCCGGGACTAGCGGGAGGTTACACAGATACGCAGTATTTT. Translation gives CASSPPGLAGGYTDTQYF. The chain links TRBV7-2 to TRBJ2-3, with 15 bases aligning to TRBD2. Germline V gene data show CDR1 as SGHTA and CDR2 as FQGNSA. V lost 5 bases, J lost 2 bases, and 8 bases stayed unmatched. The CDR3 has 18 residues.

The V and J genes are TRBV29-1 and TRBJ2-3; a weak D match, TRBD1 (8 bases). The CDR3 runs 14 residues. The germline CDR1 and CDR2 sequences are SQVTM and ANQGSEA. V lost 6 bases, J lost 3 bases, and 16 bases lay in between. The DNA of the CDR3 is TGCAGCGTCTCGAACAGGGGGGGGACAGATACGCAGTATTTT. Its translation: CSVSNRGGTDTQYF.

This clonotype has more than one count but fewer than ten. The chain links TRBV18 to TRBJ2-7; D is possibly TRBD1 (5 bases). Per the germline V gene, CDR1 is KGHSH and CDR2 is LQKENI. The CDR3 extends over 13 amino acids. The germline V and J ends were trimmed by 2 bases and 5 bases, with 10 bases remaining between them. The chain's CDR3 is CASSPDKGNEQYF. CDR3 DNA: TGTGCCAGCTCACCAGACAAGGGGAACGAGCAGTACTTC.

This clonotype has only one observation. It may be a read error: a sequence one base away is much more abundant. The chain employs TRBV12-3 or TRBV12-4 and TRBJ2-3; D gene unclear. This CDR3 spans 11 amino acids. The CDR3 DNA reads TGTGCCAGCCGGATCACAGATATGCAGTATTTT. This gives the protein CASRITDMQYF.

This chain connects TRBV5-1 to TRBJ2-3, with TRBD2 identical over 7 bases. The CDR3 has 15 amino acids. Germline V lookup: CDR1 SGHRS, CDR2 YFSETQ. Germline trimming cut 1 base from V and 2 bases from J; bases unmatched to any gene: 4. The CDR3 loop reads CASSLSSGYTDTQYF. CDR3 in DNA: TGCGCCAGCAGCTTGTCTAGCGGTTACACAGATACGCAGTATTTT.

V is TRBV2 and J is TRBJ1-2; possibly TRBD1 for D (5 bases). The germline CDR1 and CDR2 sequences are SNHLY and FYNNEI. Trimming took off 9 bases at V and 6 bases at J, with 17 bases between the two ends. The CDR3 has 13 amino acids. The CDR3 loop reads CASKLERDDGYTF. The CDR3 bases are TGTGCCAGTAAACTGGAAAGGGACGATGGCTACACCTTC.

The chain has TRBV7-2 and TRBJ1-6; TRBD1 aligns across 7 bases. The ends lost 1 base at V and 8 bases at J; junction bases unmatched: 8. From germline, CDR1 is SGHTA and CDR2 FQGNSA. This CDR3 spans 16 amino acids. DNA of the CDR3: TGTGCCAGCAGCTTAGGAGGGGGCCGATTTGATTCACCCCTCCACTTT. Translated: CASSLGGGRFDSPLHF.

This chain links TRBV20-1 with TRBJ2-5, with 14 bases aligning to TRBD2. The junction had 3 bases not matched to a gene; V was cut back by 4 bases and J by 5 bases. The CDR3 runs 14 residues. Germline V CDR1 and CDR2: DFQATT, SNEGSKA (reference sequence). CDR3: CSATRTSGGETQYF. CDR3 DNA sequence: TGCAGTGCTACCCGGACTAGCGGGGGGGAGACCCAGTACTTC.

This clonotype showed up just a few times. This sequence joins TRBV4-2 and TRBJ2-3; 11 bases map to TRBD2. Trimming cost V 0 bases and J 6 bases; bases outside gene matches: 5. In germline, CDR1 is LGHNA, CDR2 YNFKEQ. The CDR3 sequence is 16 residues long. This CDR3 is CASSQDNSGGADTQYF. The CDR3 region has the DNA TGTGCCAGCAGCCAAGACAATAGCGGGGGGGCGGATACGCAGTATTTT.